This T cell receptor (beta chain) was captured in a study of technical replicates of blood from a handful of donors (dated by TCRdb to 2015 to 2018). Library prep was done by the immunoSEQ multiplex PCR assay. TCRdb provides this immuneACCESS table in a form limited to in-frame rearrangements. Some clones are lacking; in checked studies, under half of them reflect an unresolved V gene, and why the rest are absent is not known. Counted in this sample were about 97,000 clones; about 95% of them appeared once. Around 0.31% of the sample comes from the top ten. Trimming takes 3 bases from V and 5 bases from J, and the germline ends sit 12 bases apart. The germline V gene gives CDR1 as SGHTA and CDR2 as FQGNSA. The CDR3 holds 14 amino acids from the cysteine to the phenylalanine. The CDR3 DNA has 42 bases and is translated from base 1. On this clone: Its antigen is still unknown. No much larger clone exists at a distance of one base, and base qualities are not known.

This TCR derives from a human donor in good health. The specimen was T cells isolated from PBMCs. The rearranged chain carries TRBV7-2 and TRBJ2-3; the D segment cannot be called with confidence. The nucleotide sequence is given as TGTGCCAGCAGCTTGGCTAGTGTTCTAGATACGCAGTATTTT. Translation gives CASSLASVLDTQYF.